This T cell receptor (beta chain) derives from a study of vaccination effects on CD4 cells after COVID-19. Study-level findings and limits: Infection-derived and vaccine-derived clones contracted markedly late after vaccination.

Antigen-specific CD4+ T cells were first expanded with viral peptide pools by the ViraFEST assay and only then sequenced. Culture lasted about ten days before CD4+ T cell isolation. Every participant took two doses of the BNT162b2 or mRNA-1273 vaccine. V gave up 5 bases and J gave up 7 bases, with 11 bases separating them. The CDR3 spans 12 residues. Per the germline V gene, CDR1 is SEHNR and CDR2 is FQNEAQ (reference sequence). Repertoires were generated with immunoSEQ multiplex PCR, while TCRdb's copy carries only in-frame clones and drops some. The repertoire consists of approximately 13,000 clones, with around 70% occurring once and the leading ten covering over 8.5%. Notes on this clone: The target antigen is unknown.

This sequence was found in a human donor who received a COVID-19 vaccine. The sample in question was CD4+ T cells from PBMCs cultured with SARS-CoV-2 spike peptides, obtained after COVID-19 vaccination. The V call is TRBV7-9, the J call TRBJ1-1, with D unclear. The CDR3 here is CASSRTRGEAFF. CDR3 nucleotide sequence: TGTGCCAGCAGCCGGACGAGAGGTGAAGCTTTCTTT.